The 11 T cell receptor beta chains presented below share a single source sample, sequenced in a study of beta chain bispecific antibodies for T cell cancers. Antigen specificity for these receptors is unknown. MiXCR, run by TCRdb on the 5' RACE reads, gives a single entry per CDR3 protein. The sample carries 20,000 or so distinct CDR3 sequences, approximately 2.4% recorded once. Whole-study findings and limits: The leukemia cells, rather than normal T cells, gave most of the targeted TRBV signal.

T cells were expanded from blood mononuclear cells for 3 to 4 days with anti-CD3 OKT3 or CD3/CD28 beads. The sample was healthy donor T cells cultured with leukemia cells. The receptors originated from a human donor in good health. Some clones in this sample may be carry-over from other donors' samples.

The chain is built from TRBV20-1 and TRBJ1-2, with D uncertain. Germline-derived CDR1 and CDR2 are DFQATT and SNEGSKA (reference sequence). V shed 4 bases and J shed 9 bases, with 21 bases lying between them. The CDR3 totals 14 residues. CDR3 protein: CSAIGEKSEGRYTF. CDR3 nucleotides: TGCAGTGCTATCGGGGAGAAATCTGAGGGCCGCTACACCTTC.

This clonotype has a count of ten or more. The rearrangement joins TRBV5-4 to TRBJ2-7, with 10 positions matching TRBD2. This CDR3 has 15 amino acids. J gave up 0 bases and V 5 bases, and 5 bases lay outside the gene matches. The V gene's germline CDR1 is SGHNT and CDR2 YYREEE (reference sequence). The CDR3 sequence: CASRVGLADSYEQYF. CDR3 DNA: TGTGCCAGCAGGGTAGGACTAGCGGACTCCTACGAGCAGTACTTC.

This clonotype was picked up many times. The rearrangement joins TRBV20-1 to TRBJ2-1; D is perhaps TRBD2 (7 bases). Germline assignment: CDR1 DFQATT and CDR2 SNEGSKA (reference sequence). The CDR3 runs 16 residues. Trimming stripped 0 bases from V and 4 bases from J, with 16 bases between. CDR3 protein: CSARDWVRGGYNEQFF. The CDR3 nucleotides are TGCAGTGCTAGAGATTGGGTCAGGGGAGGGTACAATGAGCAGTTCTTC.

This clonotype was seen a handful of times. The chain recombines TRBV5-1 with TRBJ2-7; possibly TRBD1 or TRBD2 for D (6 bases each). In germline, CDR1 is SGHRS, CDR2 YFSETQ. CDR3 length: 14 amino acids. V was pared by 4 bases and J by 3 bases, with 14 bases between. The CDR3 DNA reads TGCGCCAGCAGCCCGAGGGGGGTCGGCTACGAGCAGTACTTC. It encodes CASSPRGVGYEQYF.

This clonotype occurred many times. The chain links TRBV11-2 to TRBJ1-5; D is perhaps TRBD1 (5 bases). V was clipped by 3 bases and J by 8 bases, with 17 bases between them. In germline, CDR1 is SGHAT, CDR2 FQNNGV. The CDR3 has 15 amino acids. As DNA, the CDR3 is TGTGCCAGCAGCTTTCTTGGAGGGGTAGGGGAGCCCCAGCATTTT. It codes for CASSFLGGVGEPQHF.

This clonotype was observed a few times. This rearrangement joins TRBV19 to TRBJ1-1; a weak D match, TRBD1 (6 bases). V was trimmed by 3 bases and J by 0 bases, leaving 11 bases between them. This CDR3 is 15 amino acids long. CDR1 and CDR2 from the germline V gene are LNHDA and SQIVND (reference sequence). The CDR3 region is CASSIGQFMNTEAFF. Written as DNA, the CDR3 is TGTGCCAGTAGTATCGGACAGTTCATGAACACTGAAGCTTTCTTT.

About this clonotype itself: A much bigger clone sits one base away, suggesting this may be a read error. The CDR3 region is CASSFVGGAADEQFF. The CDR3 DNA sequence: TGTGCCAGCAGCTTTGTAGGGGGGGCGGCAGATGAGCAGTTCTTC. The chain links TRBV5-4 to TRBJ2-1; D perhaps matches TRBD2 (7 bases). V was clipped by 2 bases and J by 8 bases, with 17 bases between them. CDR1 is SGHNT, CDR2 YYREEE, per germline (reference sequence). The CDR3 is 15 amino acids.

This clonotype was seen at least ten times. This chain uses TRBV19 with TRBJ1-1; the D gene is possibly TRBD1 (6 bases). V was shortened by 4 bases and J by 5 bases, with 11 bases between the two germline ends. Looked up from germline, CDR1 is LNHDA and CDR2 is SQIVND (reference sequence). This CDR3 comprises 13 residues. CDR3 nucleotide sequence: TGTGCCAGTAGTAGAGCAGGGGTGACTGAAGCTTTCTTT. This codes for CASSRAGVTEAFF.

This clonotype was seen many times. The rearrangement uses TRBV7-9 and TRBJ2-3; possibly TRBD1 for D (5 bases). The CDR3 extends over 15 amino acids. Trimming stripped 0 bases from V and 1 base from J, with 8 bases between. CDR1 is SEHNR and CDR2 is FQNEAQ in the germline V gene (reference sequence). The CDR3 nucleotides are TGTGCCAGCAGCTTAGCGGGGCCGCGCACAGATACGCAGTATTTT. This sequence encodes CASSLAGPRTDTQYF.

This clonotype has a count of ten or more. This chain links TRBV29-1 with TRBJ2-1, with a weak D call TRBD1 (6 bases). This CDR3 comprises 13 residues. V lost 6 bases and J 0 bases, leaving 9 bases between the germline ends. CDR1 and CDR2 from the germline V gene are SQVTM and ANQGSEA. The chain's CDR3 is CSVRDISYNEQFF. The CDR3, as DNA: TGCAGCGTACGGGACATCTCCTACAATGAGCAGTTCTTC.

This clonotype was observed at least ten times. CDR3 amino acids: CASSTPRGNTEAFF. CDR3 DNA sequence: TGTGCCAGTAGTACGCCGAGGGGGAACACTGAAGCTTTCTTT. This chain uses TRBV19 with TRBJ1-1, with a tentative D call TRBD1 (5 bases). The CDR3 has 14 amino acids. Per germline, CDR1 LNHDA and CDR2 SQIVND (reference sequence). Trimming pared 4 bases from V and 1 base from J, leaving 10 bases between.